The rows below give T cell receptor beta chains drawn from one sample of a study of Ad26.COV2.S vaccination and SARS-CoV-2 variants. Assay: immunoSEQ multiplex PCR; the TCRdb copy retains only in-frame clones and omits some. Of fewer than 400,000 clones detected, roughly 90% appear once; the ten largest clones hold about 5.4%. The sample here was peripheral blood, taken in a trial of Ad26.COV2.S vaccine versus placebo. All receptors come from a person between 18 and 65 years old who received the Ad26.COV2.S COVID-19 vaccine or a placebo. The CDR3 runs from the conserved cysteine through the conserved F or W. A D gene is named only where the DNA matches it firmly.

j_call	cdr3_length	d_call	v_call	cdr3_nt	cdr3_aa
TRBJ1-1	12	-	TRBV7-9	TGTGCCAGCAGCTTAGTTGGTGATGAAGCTTTCTTT	CASSLVGDEAFF
TRBJ2-3	16	-	TRBV7-2	TGTGCCAGCAGCCAACATAACCCCTTGAGAACAGATACGCAGTATTTT	CASSQHNPLRTDTQYF
TRBJ1-5	13	-	TRBV12-3/TRBV12-4	TGTGCCAGCAGCTGGGGGAATAATCAGCCCCAGCATTTT	CASSWGNNQPQHF
TRBJ2-4	18	TRBD2	TRBV7-2	TGTGCCAGCAGTACCCATCCAAATAGCGGGAGGGCCGAAAACATTCAGTACTTC	CASSTHPNSGRAENIQYF
TRBJ1-2	15	-	TRBV3-1/TRBV3-2	TGTGCCAGCAGCCAAGGACTGGCCAGGGGTGATGGCTACACCTTC	CASSQGLARGDGYTF
TRBJ2-7	16	-	TRBV7-9	TGTGCCAGCAGCTTAGAGTGGGCAGGGGTGGGCTACGAGCAGTACTTC	CASSLEWAGVGYEQYF
TRBJ2-1	15	TRBD2	TRBV7-2	TGTGCCAGCAGCTTAGATTCTAGCGGGAGTATTGAGCAGTTCTTC	CASSLDSSGSIEQFF
TRBJ2-3	15	TRBD1	TRBV27	TGTGCCAGCAGTCCCAGGGGGCGCGATTGGGATACGCAGTATTTT	CASSPRGRDWDTQYF
TRBJ1-5	18	TRBD1	TRBV9	TGTGCCAGCAGCGTAGCTACCCCCAGGGGGGGAATCAATCAGCCCCAGCATTTT	CASSVATPRGGINQPQHF
TRBJ1-6	13	-	TRBV28	TGTGCCAGTTCGGGGATGCATAATTCACCCCTCCACTTT	CASSGMHNSPLHF